The 14 T cell receptor beta chains given below trace back to one sample, sequenced in a study of identical twins. TCRdb analysed the 5' RACE reads with MiXCR anew, one entry per CDR3 protein. The sample holds some 730,000 distinct CDR3 sequences, 18% seen once. Another study also made use of these data, one on T cells expressing NK-cell markers.

The specimen was PBMCs. These receptors all stem from a woman aged 18-29 years in good health.

The genes are TRBV7-9 and TRBJ2-7; D is ambiguous. Trimming cost V 0 bases and J 0 bases, with 12 bases left between them. The CDR3 sequence is 16 residues long. CDR1 SEHNR and CDR2 FQNEAQ come from the germline V gene (reference sequence). The DNA of the CDR3 is TGTGCCAGCAGCTTAGCGACCCACGAGAGCTCCTACGAGCAGTACTTC. It is translated as CASSLATHESSYEQYF.

This sequence joins TRBV3-1 and TRBJ2-1; D unclear. Per the germline V gene, CDR1 is LGHDT and CDR2 is YNNKEL (reference sequence). The CDR3 runs 11 residues. Between the trimmed V and J ends, which lost 6 bases and 8 bases, there was a span of 8 bases. The CDR3 nucleotides read TGTGCCAGCAGGGTCGGATATGAGCAGTTCTTC. This translates into CASRVGYEQFF.

The sample holds a few counts of this clonotype. The DNA for the CDR3 is TGCAGTGCTACCGGGACAGGGACCTATGGCTACACCTTC. It encodes CSATGTGTYGYTF. The chain has TRBV20-1 and TRBJ1-2, with TRBD1 identical over 9 bases. This CDR3 is 13 amino acids long. The germline CDR1 and CDR2 sequences are DFQATT and SNEGSKA (reference sequence). Trimming cost V 4 bases and J 4 bases; bases outside gene matches: 4.

This clonotype was counted at least ten times. The chain uses TRBV7-2 and TRBJ1-1; TRBD1 matches 9 bases. The trim removed 5 bases at V and 1 base at J, leaving 2 bases unmatched. The CDR3 sequence is 14 residues long. In germline, CDR1 is SGHTA, CDR2 FQGNSA. The CDR3 nucleotides read TGTGCCAGCAGCCCGACAGGGGGGAACACTGAAGCTTTCTTT. Protein: CASSPTGGNTEAFF.

The chain is built from TRBV6-1 and TRBJ2-7, with 9 bases lining up with TRBD2. Germline V lookup: CDR1 MNHNS, CDR2 SASEGT. V was clipped by 5 bases and J by 7 bases; unmatched bases: 9. The CDR3 loop spans 14 amino acids. DNA of the CDR3: TGTGCCAGCAGTCAGCGGGGGGCCCTCATGGAGCAGTACTTC. This sequence encodes CASSQRGALMEQYF.

The chain couples TRBV28 to TRBJ1-6, with D uncertain. The CDR3 is 14 amino acids. CDR1 and CDR2 from the germline V gene are MDHEN and SYDVKM. Here the CDR3 reads CALTRVPTGSPLHF. Written as DNA, the CDR3 is TGTGCGCTGACCCGTGTCCCGACGGGGTCACCCCTCCACTTT.

This clonotype was counted only a few times. The chain carries TRBV20-1 and TRBJ2-1; the match to TRBD2 covers 10 bases. This CDR3 spans 14 amino acids. Germline CDR1 DFQATT, CDR2 SNEGSKA (reference sequence). Trimming at V came to 6 bases and at J to 4 bases, leaving 6 bases not matched to a gene. CDR3 sequence (DNA): TGCAGTGCAACGGGACTAGCGATTTACAATGAGCAGTTCTTC. Its translation: CSATGLAIYNEQFF.

CDR3 in DNA: TGTGCCAGCAGCCCAGACGGAGGGCGGCAGCCCCAGCATTTT. Translation: CASSPDGGRQPQHF. The chain recombines TRBV3-1 with TRBJ1-5; no clear D. This CDR3 comprises 14 residues. Looked up from germline, CDR1 is LGHDT and CDR2 is YNNKEL (reference sequence). V was clipped by 4 bases and J by 7 bases, with 14 bases between them.

The chain employs TRBV15 and TRBJ1-6, with 8 bases fitting TRBD1. Germline V gene lookup returns CDR1 LNHNV and CDR2 YYDKDF (reference sequence). The CDR3 loop spans 15 amino acids. The V gene end was trimmed by 3 bases and the J gene end by 6 bases; junction bases not matched to a gene: 4. CDR3 amino acids: CATSSGQGGNSPLHF. In nucleotides, the CDR3 is TGTGCCACCAGCAGCGGACAGGGTGGTAATTCACCCCTCCACTTT.

This sequence joins TRBV29-1 and TRBJ2-7; 9 bases are a match to TRBD1. CDR1 and CDR2 from the germline V gene are SQVTM and ANQGSEA. CDR3 length: 13 amino acids. The ends lost 8 bases at V and 6 bases at J; junction bases unmatched: 11. The CDR3 DNA reads TGCAGCATTCGGGACAGGGAATTAGGCGAGCAGTACTTC. Its translation: CSIRDRELGEQYF.

This clonotype was counted many times. One end of the junction is discordant with germline, which a read error may explain. The CDR3 sequence: CASRGQETQYF. The CDR3, as DNA: TGTGCCAGCAGGGGACAAGAGACCCAGTACTTC. The V gene is TRBV5-1, the J gene TRBJ2-5, with D tentatively TRBD1 (6 bases). The CDR3 contains 11 residues. Germline V gene lookup returns CDR1 SGHRS and CDR2 YFSETQ.

The CDR3 DNA is TGTGCCAGCAGTTTAGGGCGACGGGGACAGGGGGATGGCTACACCTTC. This codes for CASSLGRRGQGDGYTF. This chain uses TRBV12-3 or TRBV12-4 with TRBJ1-2; 11 nucleotides align to TRBD1. Trimming took 1 base from V and 6 from J; bases not matched to a gene: 7. The CDR3 runs to 16 residues.

This clonotype was counted a few times. The chain employs TRBV6-1 and TRBJ2-1; D not resolved. Germline V CDR1 and CDR2: MNHNS, SASEGT. This CDR3 contains 13 residues. Trimming cost V 0 bases and J 6 bases, with 6 bases left between them. The CDR3 DNA follows: TGTGCCAGCAGTGAAGCATCCCGCAATGAGCAGTTCTTC. It is translated as CASSEASRNEQFF.

The chain carries TRBV20-1 and TRBJ2-1, with 8 positions matching TRBD2. V shed 1 base, J shed 0 bases, and the junction held 5 bases outside the gene matches. In germline, CDR1 is DFQATT, CDR2 SNEGSKA (reference sequence). This CDR3 comprises 16 residues. CDR3 sequence reads: CSARGWAGGSYNEQFF. CDR3 sequence (DNA): TGCAGTGCTAGAGGTTGGGCGGGGGGCTCCTACAATGAGCAGTTCTTC.